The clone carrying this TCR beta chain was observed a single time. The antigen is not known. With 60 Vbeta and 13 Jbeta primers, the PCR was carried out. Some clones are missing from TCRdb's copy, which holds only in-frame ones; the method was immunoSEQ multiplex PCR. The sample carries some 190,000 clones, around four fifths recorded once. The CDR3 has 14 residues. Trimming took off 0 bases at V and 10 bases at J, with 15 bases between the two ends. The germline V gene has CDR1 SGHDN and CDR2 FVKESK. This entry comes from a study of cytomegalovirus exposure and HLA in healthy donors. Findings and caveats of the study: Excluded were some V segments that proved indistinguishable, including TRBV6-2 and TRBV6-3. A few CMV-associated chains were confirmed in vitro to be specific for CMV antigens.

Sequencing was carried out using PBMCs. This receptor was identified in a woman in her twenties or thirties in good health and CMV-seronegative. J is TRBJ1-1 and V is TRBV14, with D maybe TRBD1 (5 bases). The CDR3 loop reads CASSQEGLQKGAFF. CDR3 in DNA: TGTGCCAGCAGCCAAGAGGGACTCCAAAAGGGAGCTTTCTTT.